The clone carrying this T cell receptor (beta chain) was detected a few times. Its antigen is still unknown. This sample is part of a study of blood T cells in healthy people across ages. It was with a sample-barcoded 5' primer and a J-beta primer mix that a second PCR of roughly 7 to 11 cycles was run. TCRdb re-called the 5' RACE reads with MiXCR, one entry per CDR3 protein. The repertoire holds roughly 1,500,000 distinct CDR3 sequences, with approximately 38% as singletons. Germline CDR1 DFQATT, CDR2 SNEGSKA (reference sequence). The CDR3 totals 15 residues. The germline V and J ends were trimmed by 2 bases and 4 bases, with 15 bases remaining between them. The study's findings and limits: Nothing was known about donor CMV status, and this possibly confounded expanded clonotype changes. PBMCs went unsorted, and a conclusive naive versus antigen-experienced comparison was therefore prevented.

The material sequenced was blood. The TCR sequence derives from a woman under 30 in good health. The chain links TRBV20-1 to TRBJ2-1; D is unresolved. The CDR3 spells CSARLPRTVYNEQFF. The CDR3 bases are TGCAGTGCTAGACTCCCTCGAACGGTTTACAATGAGCAGTTCTTC.